The 10 T cell receptor beta chains reported below all come from one sample, sequenced in a study of post-analysis software for immune sequencing data. The study's findings and limits: Higher frequency in patients than in controls was seen for several TRBV segments, with TRBV5-6, TRBV5-1 and TRBV20-1 among them.

These receptors have no known antigen. Researchers reported that TCR beta cDNA libraries carried unique molecular identifiers. TCRdb processed the PCR reads anew with MiXCR; each CDR3 protein has one entry. Among 650,000 to 850,000 distinct CDR3 sequences listed, about 45% were seen once. Sequencing was performed on blood. The receptors derive from a girl aged 5-17 years with multiple sclerosis.

This clonotype was counted a few times. The chain joins TRBV5-1 to TRBJ2-6, with D perhaps TRBD1 (5 bases). V shed 4 bases and J shed 0 bases, with 11 bases lying between them. Germline loops: CDR1 SGHRS, CDR2 YFSETQ. The length of the CDR3 is 16 residues. The CDR3 DNA reads as TGCGCCAGCAGCGCTCGACAGAGCTCTGGGGCCAACGTCCTGACTTTC. It yields the protein CASSARQSSGANVLTF.

This clonotype came up a few times. The V and J genes are TRBV6-5 and TRBJ2-1; D may correspond to TRBD1 or TRBD2 (5 bases each). The CDR3 is 15 amino acids. The V gene lost 3 bases and the J gene lost 4 bases, with 13 bases spanning the gap. Germline V gives CDR1 MNHEY, CDR2 SVGAGI. As DNA, the CDR3 is TGTGCCAGCAGTTATTGGGGGAGAGGGTACAATGAGCAGTTCTTC. It translates to CASSYWGRGYNEQFF.

This clonotype appeared a few times. The chain links TRBV29-1 to TRBJ2-1, with TRBD2 as a possible D gene (5 bases). CDR3 length: 13 amino acids. V gave up 7 bases and J gave up 0 bases, with 10 bases separating them. Germline values: CDR1 SQVTM, CDR2 ANQGSEA. The CDR3 spells CSAERSSYNEQFF. In DNA form, the CDR3 reads TGCAGCGCCGAGCGGAGCTCCTACAATGAGCAGTTCTTC.

J is TRBJ2-5 and V is TRBV29-1; D is unresolved. This CDR3 region has 14 residues. Trimming removed 4 bases from V and 3 bases from J, with 15 bases in between. Germline V CDR1 and CDR2: SQVTM, ANQGSEA. CDR3 sequence: CSVANRVLEETQYF. CDR3 nucleotide sequence: TGCAGCGTTGCCAATCGGGTTCTAGAAGAGACCCAGTACTTC.

This sequence joins TRBV6-6 and TRBJ2-3; 9 bases fit TRBD2. The CDR3 runs to 16 residues. The junction had 11 bases not matched to a gene; V was cut back by 8 bases and J by 2 bases. CDR1 is MNHNY and CDR2 is SVGAGI in the germline V gene (reference sequence). CDR3 nucleotide sequence: TGTGCCAGCCAGGGGGGGCTAGCGGGGATCACAGATACGCAGTATTTT. Protein sequence: CASQGGLAGITDTQYF.

The gene calls are TRBV5-1 and TRBJ2-5; the D is unclear. The CDR3 is 15 residues long. The V gene's germline CDR1 is SGHRS and CDR2 YFSETQ. Trimming removed 0 bases from V and 4 bases from J, with 13 bases in between. The CDR3 protein is CASSLAVQDPETQYF. CDR3 sequence (DNA): TGCGCCAGCAGCTTGGCCGTGCAAGACCCAGAGACCCAGTACTTC.

This chain links TRBV9 with TRBJ1-2; D might be TRBD1 (5 bases). Trimming stripped 4 bases from V and 7 bases from J, with 14 bases between. Per the germline V gene, CDR1 is SGDLS and CDR2 is YYNGEE. The CDR3 has 13 residues. This CDR3 reads CASSPGSSVGYTF. CDR3 bases: TGTGCCAGCAGCCCAGGGAGTTCGGTTGGCTACACCTTC.

The V gene is TRBV10-3, the J gene TRBJ2-1; the match to TRBD2 covers 14 bases. Germline V gene sequence: CDR1 ENHRY, CDR2 SYGVKD. J was trimmed by 9 bases and V by 5 bases; bases with no gene match: 15. This CDR3 is 18 amino acids long. The CDR3 spells CAISHTNLGLAGDGEQFF. The CDR3 DNA reads TGTGCCATCAGTCACACTAACCTGGGACTAGCGGGAGATGGTGAGCAGTTCTTC.

The V and J genes are TRBV6-5 and TRBJ2-5; perhaps TRBD1 as D (5 bases). Trimming took 0 bases from V and 7 from J, leaving 9 bases between them. The germline V gene encodes CDR1 MNHEY and CDR2 SVGAGI. This CDR3 has 13 residues. The CDR3 loop reads CASSYSGRGTQYF. DNA of the CDR3: TGTGCCAGCAGTTACTCGGGGCGTGGGACCCAGTACTTC.

The chain combines TRBV29-1 with TRBJ2-7; D not resolved. The germline V gene encodes CDR1 SQVTM and CDR2 ANQGSEA. CDR3 length equals 11 residues. V shed 3 bases and J shed 4 bases, with 7 bases lying between them. Written as DNA, the CDR3 is TGCAGCGTTGATCTAGGGTACGAGCAGTACTTC. This translates into CSVDLGYEQYF.